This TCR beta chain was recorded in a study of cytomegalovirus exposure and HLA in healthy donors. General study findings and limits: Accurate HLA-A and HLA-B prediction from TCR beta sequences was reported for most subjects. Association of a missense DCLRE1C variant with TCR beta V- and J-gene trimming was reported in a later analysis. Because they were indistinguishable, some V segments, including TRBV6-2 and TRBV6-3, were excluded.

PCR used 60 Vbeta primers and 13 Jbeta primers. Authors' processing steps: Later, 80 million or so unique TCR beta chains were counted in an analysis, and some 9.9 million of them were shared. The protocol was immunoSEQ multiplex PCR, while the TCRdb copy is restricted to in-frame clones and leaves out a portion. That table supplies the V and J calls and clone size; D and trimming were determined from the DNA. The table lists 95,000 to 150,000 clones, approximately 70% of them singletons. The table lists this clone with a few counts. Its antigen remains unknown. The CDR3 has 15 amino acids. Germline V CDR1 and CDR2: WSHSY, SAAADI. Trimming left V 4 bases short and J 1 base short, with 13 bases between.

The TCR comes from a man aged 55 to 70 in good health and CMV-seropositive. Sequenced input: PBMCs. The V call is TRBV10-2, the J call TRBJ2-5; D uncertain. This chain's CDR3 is CASSGAESSQETQYF. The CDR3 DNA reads TGCGCCAGCAGTGGGGCTGAGAGTAGCCAAGAGACCCAGTACTTC.